Reported below is one T cell receptor (beta chain). The data stem from a study of blood T cell repertoires in COVID-19. As processed by the authors: Amplification with reference gene primers provided the estimates of nucleated cell counts. The data were produced by immunoSEQ multiplex PCR, yet TCRdb's version contains in-frame clones alone and is incomplete. D and trimming come from the DNA, and the V and J calls and clone size come from that table. Of some 260,000 clones listed, more than 70% are singletons. The CDR3 is made up of 18 amino acids. Trimming cost V 0 bases and J 6 bases, with 20 bases left between them. Germline CDR1 and CDR2: MGHRA and YSYEKL.

V is TRBV4-1 and J is TRBJ2-2, with D tentatively TRBD1 (5 bases). The sequence was obtained from a woman aged 40 to 50 who had recovered from COVID-19. Source material: peripheral blood. This chain's CDR3 is CASSQDGWGSNNPGELFF. The DNA of the CDR3 is TGCGCCAGCAGCCAAGACGGGTGGGGCTCAAATAACCCCGGGGAGCTGTTTTTT.